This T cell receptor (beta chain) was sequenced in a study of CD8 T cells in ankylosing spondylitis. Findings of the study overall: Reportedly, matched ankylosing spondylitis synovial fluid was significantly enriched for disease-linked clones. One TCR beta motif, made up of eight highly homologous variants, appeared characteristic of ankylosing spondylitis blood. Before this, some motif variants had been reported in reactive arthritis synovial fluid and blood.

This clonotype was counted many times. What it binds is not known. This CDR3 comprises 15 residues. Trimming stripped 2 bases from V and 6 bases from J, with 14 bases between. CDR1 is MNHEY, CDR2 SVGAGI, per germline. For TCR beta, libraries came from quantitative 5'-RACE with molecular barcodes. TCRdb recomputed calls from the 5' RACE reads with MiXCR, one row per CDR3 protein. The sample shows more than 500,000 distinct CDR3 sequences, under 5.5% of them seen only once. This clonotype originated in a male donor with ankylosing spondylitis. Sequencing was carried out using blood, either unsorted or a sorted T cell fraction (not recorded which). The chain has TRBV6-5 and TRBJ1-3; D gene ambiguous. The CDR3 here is CASSYVGAGKNTIYF. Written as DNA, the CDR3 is TGTGCCAGCAGTTACGTTGGAGCGGGAAAAAACACCATATATTTT.